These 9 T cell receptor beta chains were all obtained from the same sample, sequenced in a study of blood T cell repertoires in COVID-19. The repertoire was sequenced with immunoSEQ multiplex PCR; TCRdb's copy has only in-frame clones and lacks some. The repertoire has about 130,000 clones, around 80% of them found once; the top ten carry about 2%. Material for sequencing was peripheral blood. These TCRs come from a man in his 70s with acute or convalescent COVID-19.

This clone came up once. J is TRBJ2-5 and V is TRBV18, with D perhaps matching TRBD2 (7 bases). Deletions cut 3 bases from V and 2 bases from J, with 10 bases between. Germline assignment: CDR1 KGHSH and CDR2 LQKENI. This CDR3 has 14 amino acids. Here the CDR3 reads CASSPGGRQETQYF. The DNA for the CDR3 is TGTGCCAGCTCACCCGGGGGGCGACAAGAGACCCAGTACTTC.

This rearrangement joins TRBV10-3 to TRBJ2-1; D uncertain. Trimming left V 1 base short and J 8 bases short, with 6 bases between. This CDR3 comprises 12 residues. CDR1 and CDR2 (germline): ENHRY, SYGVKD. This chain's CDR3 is CAISEFSHEQFF. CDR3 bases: TGTGCCATCAGTGAGTTCTCCCATGAGCAGTTCTTC.

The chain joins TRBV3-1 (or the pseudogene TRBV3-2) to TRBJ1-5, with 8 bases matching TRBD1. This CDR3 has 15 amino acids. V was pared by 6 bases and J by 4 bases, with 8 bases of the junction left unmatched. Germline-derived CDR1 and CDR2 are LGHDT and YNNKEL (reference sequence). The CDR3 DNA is TGTGCCAGCAGTCTAGGGACAGGAACGAATCAGCCCCAGCATTTT. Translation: CASSLGTGTNQPQHF.

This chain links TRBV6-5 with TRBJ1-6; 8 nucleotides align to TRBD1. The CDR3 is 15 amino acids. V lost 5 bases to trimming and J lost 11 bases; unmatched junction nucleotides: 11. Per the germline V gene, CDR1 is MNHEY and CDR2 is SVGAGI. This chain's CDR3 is CASSPQGAARAPLHF. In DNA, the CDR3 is TGTGCCAGCAGTCCCCAGGGGGCTGCCAGAGCACCCCTCCACTTT.

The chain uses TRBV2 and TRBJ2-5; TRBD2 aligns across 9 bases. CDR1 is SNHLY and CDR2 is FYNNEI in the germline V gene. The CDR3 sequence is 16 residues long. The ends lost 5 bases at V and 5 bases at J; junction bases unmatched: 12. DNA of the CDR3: TGTGCCAGCAGTAACATCGCGGGGGGGCGGGGGGAGACCCAGTACTTC. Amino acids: CASSNIAGGRGETQYF.

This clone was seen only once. The CDR3 sequence: CATSSWADTQYF. The CDR3 region has the DNA TGTGCCACCAGCAGTTGGGCGGATACGCAGTATTTT. This sequence joins TRBV15 and TRBJ2-3; no clear D gene. There are 12 residues in the CDR3. V was clipped by 3 bases and J by 6 bases, with 7 bases between them. CDR1 LNHNV and CDR2 YYDKDF come from the germline V gene (reference sequence).

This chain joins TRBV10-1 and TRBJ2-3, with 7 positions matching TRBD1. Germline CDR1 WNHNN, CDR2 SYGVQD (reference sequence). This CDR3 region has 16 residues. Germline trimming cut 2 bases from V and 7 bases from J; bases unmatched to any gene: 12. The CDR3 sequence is CASSETPPDREHTQYF. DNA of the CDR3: TGCGCCAGCAGTGAGACCCCCCCCGACAGGGAGCATACGCAGTATTTT.

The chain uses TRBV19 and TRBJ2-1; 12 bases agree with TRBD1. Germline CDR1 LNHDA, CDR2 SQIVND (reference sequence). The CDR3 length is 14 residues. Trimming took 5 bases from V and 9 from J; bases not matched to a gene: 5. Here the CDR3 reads CASSFGTGGFEQFF. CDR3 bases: TGTGCCAGTAGTTTCGGGACAGGGGGCTTTGAGCAGTTCTTC.

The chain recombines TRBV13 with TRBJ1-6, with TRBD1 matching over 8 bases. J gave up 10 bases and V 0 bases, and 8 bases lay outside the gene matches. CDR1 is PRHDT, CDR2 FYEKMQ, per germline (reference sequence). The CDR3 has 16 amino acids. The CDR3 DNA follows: TGTGCCAGCAGCTTAGGGTACAGGACAGGGCCCTCACCCCTCCACTTT. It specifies CASSLGYRTGPSPLHF. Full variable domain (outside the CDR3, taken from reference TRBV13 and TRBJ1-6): AAGVIQSPRHLIKEKRETATLKCYPIPRHDTVYWYQQGPGQDPQFLISFYEKMQSDKGSIPDRFSAQQFSDYHSELNMSSLELGDSALYFCASSLGYRTGPSPLHFGNGTRLTVT.